Listed here is a single TCR beta chain. Under the authors' procedure: Estimated nucleated cell counts came from reference gene primer amplification. TCRdb's table, derived via immunoSEQ multiplex PCR, lists solely in-frame clones and lacks some. The V and J calls and clone size are taken from that table; D and trimming were inferred from the DNA. Found here are some 150,000 clones, over 75% of them singletons; the top ten hold 1% to 1.5%. Losses at the gene ends were 5 bases for V and 6 bases for J; bases not matched to a gene: 6. This CDR3 has 12 residues. Germline assignment: CDR1 SQVTM and CDR2 ANQGSEA. This record comes from a study of blood T cell repertoires in COVID-19.

The V gene is TRBV29-1, the J gene TRBJ1-1; 7 nucleotides match TRBD1. The sequence came from a human donor with acute COVID-19. The donor label of this sample is uncertain. The source material was PBMCs or T cells enriched from blood (not recorded which). The CDR3 region is CSVIQGMAEAFF. CDR3 DNA sequence: TGCAGCGTTATACAGGGGATGGCTGAAGCTTTCTTT.